A single sample gave rise to the 15 T cell receptor beta chains below, sequenced in a study of Graves' ophthalmopathy and Graves' hyperthyroidism. For repertoire sequencing, the TCR beta CDR3 regions were amplified from RNA transcripts. HTBI primers were employed in first-round RT-PCR, then a second-round multiplex PCR followed. TCRdb re-called the multiplex PCR reads through MiXCR, storing one row per CDR3 protein. The sample consists of about 1.2 million distinct CDR3 sequences, 35% to 40% of them appearing once. The sequencing sample was made of peripheral blood or thyroid tissue (not recorded which). Source of these receptors: an adult man with Graves' hyperthyroidism.

The rearrangement uses TRBV24-1 and TRBJ1-2; tentative D call: TRBD1 (5 bases). The CDR3 loop spans 13 amino acids. Trimming took 3 bases from V and 4 from J, leaving 8 bases between them. Per the germline V gene, CDR1 is KGHDR and CDR2 is SFDVKD. The CDR3: CATSDDQGYGYTF. The DNA of the CDR3 is TGTGCCACCAGTGATGATCAGGGCTATGGCTACACCTTC.

In this sample, this clonotype turned up a few times. The chain employs TRBV7-9 and TRBJ2-5; possible D gene TRBD1, 6 bases. V was shortened by 0 bases and J by 1 base, with 9 bases between the two germline ends. Germline assignment: CDR1 SEHNR and CDR2 FQNEAQ (reference sequence). The CDR3 loop spans 15 amino acids. Here the CDR3 reads CASSLARGVQETQYF. CDR3 coding DNA: TGTGCCAGCAGCTTAGCCAGGGGCGTCCAAGAGACCCAGTACTTC.

This clonotype was recorded at least ten times. The chain combines TRBV20-1 with TRBJ2-7; tentatively, D is TRBD1 or TRBD2 (5 bases each). This CDR3 has 13 residues. Per the germline V gene, CDR1 is DFQATT and CDR2 is SNEGSKA (reference sequence). The ends were cut back, 1 base at V and 2 bases at J, with 9 bases in the middle. CDR3 sequence reads: CSARAGQAYEQYF. The DNA of the CDR3 is TGCAGTGCTAGAGCGGGGCAAGCCTACGAGCAGTACTTC.

The CDR3 DNA reads as TGTGCCAGCAGCGGGCGGACAGGGCTGAACTATGGCTACACCTTC. Its protein is CASSGRTGLNYGYTF. The J gene is TRBJ1-2, the V gene TRBV7-6; 8 bases map to TRBD1. The CDR3 spans 15 residues. The V gene end was trimmed by 5 bases and the J gene end by 2 bases; junction bases not matched to a gene: 7. Germline CDR1 SGHVS, CDR2 FNYEAQ.

Many counts were recorded for this clonotype. This sequence joins TRBV7-6 and TRBJ2-6; D unclear. Between the trimmed V and J ends, which lost 5 bases and 0 bases, there was a span of 20 bases. Germline values: CDR1 SGHVS, CDR2 FNYEAQ. This CDR3 contains 19 residues. CDR3 DNA sequence: TGTGCCAGCAGCCTCTGGTTGGCGTCTGCAGTCTCTGGGGCCAACGTCCTGACTTTC. It translates to CASSLWLASAVSGANVLTF.

This clonotype was picked up many times. For the CDR3, the DNA is TGTGCCAGCAGGTCGACAGGGGGCGGGCAGCCCCAGCATTTT. Translation gives CASRSTGGGQPQHF. The genes are TRBV7-9 and TRBJ1-5; 10 bases align to TRBD1. V gave up 6 bases and J gave up 7 bases; unmatched junction bases: 6. In germline, CDR1 is SEHNR, CDR2 FQNEAQ (reference sequence). CDR3 size: 14 residues. Full variable domain (rest looked up from reference TRBV7-9 and TRBJ1-5): DTGVSQNPRHKITKRGQNVTFRCDPISEHNRLYWYRQTLGQGPEFLTYFQNEAQLEKSRLLSDRFSAERPKGSFSTLEIQRTEQGDSAMYLCASRSTGGGQPQHFGDGTRLSIL.

J is TRBJ1-3 and V is TRBV10-3; a possible D gene is TRBD1 (6 bases). Germline V gives CDR1 ENHRY, CDR2 SYGVKD. The V gene lost 9 bases and the J gene lost 8 bases, with 23 bases spanning the gap. The CDR3 extends over 15 amino acids. CDR3 DNA sequence: TGTGCCATTAAGGGCGGGGACAACTATGGCTACACCATATATTTT. Translated, it gives CAIKGGDNYGYTIYF.

This clonotype turned up a few times. The chain uses TRBV5-1 and TRBJ2-5; 10 nucleotides match TRBD2. This CDR3 has 14 amino acids. CDR1 is SGHRS and CDR2 is YFSETQ in the germline V gene. V gave up 6 bases and J gave up 4 bases; unmatched junction bases: 6. The CDR3 here is CASKVASGRETQYF. The CDR3 nucleotides read TGCGCCAGCAAAGTAGCTAGCGGGAGAGAGACCCAGTACTTC.

Ten or more counts support this clonotype. The junction departs from the called germline gene at one end, perhaps through a read error. The CDR3 is CAWSVKGTGKSVGF. Here the CDR3 DNA reads TGTGCCTGGAGTGTAAAGGGGACAGGGAAGTCCGTCGGTTTT. The V gene is TRBV30, the J gene TRBJ1-4; 9 positions agree with TRBD1. This CDR3 has 14 residues. CDR1 and CDR2 (germline): GTSNPN, SVGIG (reference sequence).

Written as DNA, the CDR3 is TGCAGCGTTGACCTCGGGTTTTCTGGAAACACCTTC. As protein: CSVDLGFSGNTF. V and J are TRBV29-1 and TRBJ1-2; D ambiguous. The V end was cut by 3 bases, the J end by 12 bases, with 17 bases between. This CDR3 has 12 residues. In germline, CDR1 is SQVTM, CDR2 ANQGSEA.

The CDR3 loop reads CAISYSIRVTEAFF. The CDR3 bases are TGTGCCATCAGTTACTCGATCAGGGTCACTGAAGCTTTCTTT. The chain recombines TRBV10-3 with TRBJ1-1, with D perhaps TRBD1 (5 bases). CDR1 and CDR2 from the germline V gene are ENHRY and SYGVKD. The CDR3 is 14 amino acids. The V and J ends lost 5 bases and 4 bases respectively, with 14 bases between them.

This clonotype has more than one count but fewer than ten. The DNA of the CDR3 is TGTGCCAGCAGCCAAGCTGGGAACAGGGGACGGACTGAAGCTTTCTTT. This translates into CASSQAGNRGRTEAFF. The V gene is TRBV4-2, the J gene TRBJ1-1; 7 nucleotides match TRBD1. The CDR3 sequence is 16 residues long. Per the germline V gene, CDR1 is LGHNA and CDR2 is YNFKEQ. Trimming at V came to 1 base and at J to 5 bases, leaving 10 bases not matched to a gene.

A remark on this clonotype: At one of its ends the junction is not consistent with the germline gene, which may arise from a read error. Written as DNA, the CDR3 is TGCAGTGCTAGACACGGGACAGGGGGCACCGGGGAGCTGTCTTGG. Protein sequence: CSARHGTGGTGELSW. This chain connects TRBV20-1 to TRBJ2-2, with TRBD1 identical over 12 bases. CDR3 length: 15 residues. Germline V gene sequence: CDR1 DFQATT, CDR2 SNEGSKA (reference sequence).

This clonotype was seen a handful of times. This chain links TRBV2 with TRBJ1-1; TRBD1 matches 8 bases. V shed 8 bases, J shed 11 bases, and the junction held 13 bases outside the gene matches. The CDR3 length is 13 residues. The germline gives CDR1 SNHLY, CDR2 FYNNEI. The CDR3 nucleotides are TGTGCCAGCCGGCGGACAGGGCTTATAAGGGCTTTCTTT. Translation gives CASRRTGLIRAFF.

This clonotype was detected once. The rearrangement links TRBV7-8 to TRBJ2-5; tentative D call: TRBD1 (6 bases). Germline V CDR1 and CDR2: SGHVS, FQNEAQ. V lost 5 bases and J 2 bases, leaving 21 bases between the germline ends. The CDR3 runs 17 residues. Here the CDR3 reads CASSLNTGDIGQETQYF. CDR3 DNA sequence: TGTGCCAGCAGCCTTAATACCGGGGACATAGGGCAAGAGACCCAGTACTTC.